These 24 T cell receptor beta chains were sequenced from one sample in a study of blood T cell repertoires in COVID-19. Some clones are missing from TCRdb's copy, which holds only in-frame ones; the method was immunoSEQ multiplex PCR. The data contain fewer than 350,000 clones, about nine tenths of them singletons. The sequenced sample was peripheral blood. These TCRs come from a woman under 40 with COVID-19, enrolled during active disease.

The V call is TRBV6-1, the J call TRBJ1-5; tentative D call: TRBD1 (6 bases). The germline CDR1 and CDR2 sequences are MNHNS and SASEGT. The CDR3 length is 12 residues. The ends were cut back, 2 bases at V and 7 bases at J, with 6 bases in the middle. The CDR3 loop is CASSERGQPQHF. The CDR3 coding sequence is TGTGCCAGCAGTGAAAGGGGGCAGCCCCAGCATTTT.

The J gene is TRBJ2-5, the V gene TRBV4-1; TRBD1 agrees at 10 bases. The ends lost 4 bases at V and 3 bases at J; junction bases unmatched: 2. Germline CDR1 is MGHRA and CDR2 is YSYEKL. The CDR3 is made up of 14 amino acids. The CDR3 is CASSLGQGEETQYF. CDR3 nucleotides: TGCGCCAGCAGCCTTGGACAGGGGGAAGAGACCCAGTACTTC.

This clone was observed a handful of times. V usage is TRBV20-1 and J usage is TRBJ1-2; possibly TRBD1 for D (5 bases). Germline V CDR1 and CDR2: DFQATT, SNEGSKA (reference sequence). V lost 5 bases to trimming and J lost 3 bases, with 7 bases between them. The CDR3 sequence is 11 residues long. Written as DNA, the CDR3 is TGCAGTGCTGGCAGGGACTATGGCTACACCTTC. Its protein is CSAGRDYGYTF.

The V call is TRBV18, the J call TRBJ1-4; TRBD1 is a possible D gene (5 bases). The CDR3 is 16 amino acids. Germline CDR1 KGHSH, CDR2 LQKENI. V was clipped by 5 bases and J by 4 bases, with 17 bases between them. The CDR3 nucleotides read TGTGCCAGCTCAAGGAGGGGCTCCAGCCATAATGAAAAACTGTTTTTT. Encoded protein: CASSRRGSSHNEKLFF.

The gene calls are TRBV5-6 and TRBJ2-7, with 7 bases fitting TRBD1. Trimming removed 4 bases from V and 0 bases from J; junction bases left unmatched: 7. Germline CDR1 and CDR2: SGHDT and YYEEEE. This CDR3 is 15 amino acids long. The CDR3 region is CASSLRGPFSYEQYF. The CDR3 DNA reads TGTGCCAGCAGCCTGAGGGGGCCTTTCTCCTACGAGCAGTACTTC.

The chain is built from TRBV5-1 and TRBJ1-2; 8 bases map to TRBD1. The CDR3 spans 15 residues. Trimming cost V 3 bases and J 3 bases; bases outside gene matches: 7. The germline V gene has CDR1 SGHRS and CDR2 YFSETQ. CDR3 in DNA: TGCGCCAGCAGCTCAGGACAGGGTGGCGACTATGGCTACACCTTC. Its protein is CASSSGQGGDYGYTF.

This chain links TRBV7-9 with TRBJ2-5; 7 bases fit TRBD1. Germline V gives CDR1 SEHNR, CDR2 FQNEAQ (reference sequence). The CDR3 is 16 residues long. V lost 0 bases and J lost 2; bases outside the gene matches: 6. This CDR3 reads CASSLATGTVQETQYF. The CDR3 DNA is TGTGCCAGCAGCTTAGCGACCGGGACAGTACAAGAGACCCAGTACTTC.

The table lists this clone with a count of one. The V call is TRBV28, the J call TRBJ2-7; D may be TRBD1 (6 bases). Trimming removed 6 bases from V and 8 bases from J, with 20 bases in between. Looked up from germline, CDR1 is MDHEN and CDR2 is SYDVKM. This CDR3 is 14 amino acids long. CDR3 sequence: CASSRTDLRAKQYF. The CDR3 DNA sequence: TGTGCCAGCAGCAGGACAGACCTACGAGCGAAGCAGTACTTC.

This chain joins TRBV19 and TRBJ2-5; 11 bases align to TRBD2. CDR1 LNHDA and CDR2 SQIVND come from the germline V gene (reference sequence). This CDR3 contains 15 residues. After removal of 4 bases from V and 4 bases from J, the junction contained 5 bases not matched to a gene. This CDR3 is CASSTLAGGRETQYF. The CDR3 DNA reads as TGTGCCAGTAGTACTTTAGCGGGGGGGCGAGAGACCCAGTACTTC.

The rearrangement uses TRBV11-3 and TRBJ2-3, with D possibly being TRBD1 (6 bases). The CDR3 runs to 14 residues. Germline V gene sequence: CDR1 SGHNT, CDR2 YENEEA. The V gene lost 5 bases and the J gene lost 2 bases, with 11 bases spanning the gap. The CDR3 region is CASSLGQNTDTQYF. The DNA of the CDR3 is TGTGCCAGCAGCCTAGGACAGAACACAGATACGCAGTATTTT.

This clone was detected only once. This sequence joins TRBV29-1 and TRBJ1-5, with D maybe TRBD1 (5 bases). The CDR3 is 14 residues long. Between the trimmed V and J ends, which lost 1 base and 4 bases, there was a span of 11 bases. Germline V gives CDR1 SQVTM, CDR2 ANQGSEA. DNA for the CDR3: TGCAGCGTTGAAGTGACAGTCCTAAATCAGCCCCAGCATTTT. Protein: CSVEVTVLNQPQHF.

The chain is built from TRBV6-5 and TRBJ2-1, with 13 bases lining up with TRBD2. CDR1 and CDR2 from the germline V gene are MNHEY and SVGAGI. CDR3 size: 14 residues. V shed 7 bases and J 7 bases; nucleotides not matched to a gene: 4. The CDR3 coding sequence is TGTGCCAGCATTACTAGCGGGGGGGTAAATGAGCAGTTCTTC. This encodes CASITSGGVNEQFF.

This clone turned up a few times. The genes are TRBV6-6 and TRBJ2-5; TRBD2 matches at 8 bases. CDR1 is MNHNY and CDR2 is SVGAGI in the germline V gene (reference sequence). The CDR3 is made up of 14 amino acids. Trimming cost V 6 bases and J 2 bases; bases outside gene matches: 5. CDR3 DNA: TGTGCCAGCAGCCTCTCGGGGGGGCAAGAGACCCAGTACTTC. Amino acid sequence: CASSLSGGQETQYF.

About this clone itself: Lacking the conserved final phenylalanine or tryptophan, this CDR3 likely reflects a read error. Because the CDR3's place on the DNA is in doubt, the DNA is left out and the CDR3 is given as listed by TCRdb. The chain combines TRBV18 with TRBJ1-1. From its first to its last residue, the CDR3 has 16 amino acids. Germline-derived CDR1 and CDR2 are KGHSH and LQKENI. The CDR3 is CASSPPSGGAPRLKFE.

V gene TRBV5-5 combines with J gene TRBJ1-5; no clear D gene. Per the germline V gene, CDR1 is SGHKS and CDR2 is YYEKEE (reference sequence). This CDR3 is built from 18 residues. The ends were cut back, 0 bases at V and 0 bases at J, with 16 bases in the middle. The CDR3 nucleotides read TGTGCCAGCAGCTTGGTTGGTGGCTTTTTTAATAGCAATCAGCCCCAGCATTTT. Translated, it gives CASSLVGGFFNSNQPQHF.

CDR3 nucleotides: TGCGCCAGCAGCTTAGGGGGCGGAGAGCAGTACTTC. This translates into CASSLGGGEQYF. The chain has TRBV5-1 and TRBJ2-7, with 7 bases fitting TRBD1. Germline loops: CDR1 SGHRS, CDR2 YFSETQ. The V segment lost 2 bases and the J segment 7 bases; nucleotides outside the gene matches: 3. The CDR3 covers 12 residues.

This clone occurred once. The rearrangement joins TRBV5-1 to TRBJ1-2; tentatively, D is TRBD1 (6 bases). Deletions cut 4 bases from V and 4 bases from J, with 20 bases between. The CDR3 totals 16 residues. From germline, CDR1 is SGHRS and CDR2 YFSETQ. The CDR3 sequence is CASSRGGQWRGYGYTF. The CDR3 nucleotides read TGCGCCAGCAGCCGGGGGGGGCAGTGGCGCGGCTATGGCTACACCTTC.

V usage is TRBV19 and J usage is TRBJ1-5; 8 bases are a match to TRBD1. The CDR3 contains 17 residues. Trimming cost V 2 bases and J 3 bases; bases outside gene matches: 9. CDR1 is LNHDA and CDR2 is SQIVND in the germline V gene (reference sequence). The CDR3 DNA reads TGTGCCAGTAGTATACGGAGGGGACAGGCCGACAATCAGCCCCAGCATTTT. It is translated as CASSIRRGQADNQPQHF.

The CDR3 loop is CASSWSSGANVLTF. DNA for the CDR3: TGTGCCAGCAGCTGGAGCTCTGGGGCCAACGTCCTGACTTTC. The gene calls are TRBV6-2 or TRBV6-3 and TRBJ2-6; D not certain. The CDR3 is made up of 14 amino acids. The V gene's germline CDR1 is MNHEY and CDR2 SVGEGT. Trimming removed 6 bases at V and 0 bases at J, with 6 bases between.

The rearrangement uses TRBV27 and TRBJ2-5, with 8 bases fitting TRBD1. The CDR3 consists of 13 residues. CDR1 is MNHEY, CDR2 SMNVEV, per germline (reference sequence). V shed 6 bases and J 5 bases; nucleotides not matched to a gene: 5. The CDR3 is CASRITGGETQYF. The CDR3 DNA sequence: TGTGCCAGCAGGATTACAGGGGGTGAGACCCAGTACTTC.

This sequence joins TRBV6-4 and TRBJ1-6, with TRBD1 as a possible D gene (5 bases). The CDR3 contains 17 residues. The germline V and J ends were trimmed by 8 bases and 4 bases, with 21 bases remaining between them. Germline CDR1 and CDR2: MRHNA and SNTAGT. The CDR3 reads CASGTKTARFYNSPLHF. The CDR3 bases are TGTGCCAGCGGAACGAAGACAGCCCGATTTTATAATTCACCCCTCCACTTT.

The rearrangement links TRBV7-8 to TRBJ2-7; TRBD1 aligns across 8 bases. V lost 0 bases to trimming and J lost 3 bases; unmatched junction nucleotides: 4. Germline CDR1 reads SGHVS; CDR2 reads FQNEAQ. This CDR3 is 15 amino acids long. Here the CDR3 reads CASSLAGTGYYEQYF. CDR3 bases: TGTGCCAGCAGCTTAGCAGGGACAGGATACTACGAGCAGTACTTC.

The gene calls are TRBV5-1 and TRBJ1-2; D not certain. Between the trimmed V and J ends, which lost 0 bases and 6 bases, there was a span of 9 bases. Germline V gene lookup returns CDR1 SGHRS and CDR2 YFSETQ. This CDR3 spans 13 amino acids. The CDR3 sequence is CASSLEGGHGYTF. The DNA of the CDR3 is TGCGCCAGCAGCTTGGAGGGAGGGCATGGCTACACCTTC.

This chain uses TRBV11-3 with TRBJ1-2; D is unresolved. Germline V gene lookup returns CDR1 SGHNT and CDR2 YENEEA. The CDR3 consists of 13 residues. V was pared by 7 bases and J by 1 base, with 10 bases between. The CDR3 DNA reads as TGTGCCAGCATCATCAAGAGTAACTATGGCTACACCTTC. It yields the protein CASIIKSNYGYTF.